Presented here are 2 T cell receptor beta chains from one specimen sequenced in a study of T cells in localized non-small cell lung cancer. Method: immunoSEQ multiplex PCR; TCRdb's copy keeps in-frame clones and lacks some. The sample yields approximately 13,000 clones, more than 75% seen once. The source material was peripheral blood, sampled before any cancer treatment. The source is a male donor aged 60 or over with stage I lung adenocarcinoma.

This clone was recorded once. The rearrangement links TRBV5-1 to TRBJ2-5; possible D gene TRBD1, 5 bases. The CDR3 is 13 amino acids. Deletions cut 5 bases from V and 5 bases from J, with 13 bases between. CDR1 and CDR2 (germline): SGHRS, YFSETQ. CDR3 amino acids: CASSSQGRETQYF. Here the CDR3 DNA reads TGCGCCAGCAGTTCTCAGGGCCGGGAGACCCAGTACTTC.

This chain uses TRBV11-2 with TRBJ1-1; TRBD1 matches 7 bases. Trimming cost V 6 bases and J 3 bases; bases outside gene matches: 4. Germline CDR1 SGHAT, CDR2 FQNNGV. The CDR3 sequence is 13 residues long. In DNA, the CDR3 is TGTGCCAGCAGTGGACAGGAGGACACTGAAGCTTTCTTT. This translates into CASSGQEDTEAFF.